This passage covers 5 T cell receptor beta chains from one sample sequenced in a study of T cells in Graves' hyperthyroidism and ophthalmopathy. Amplified regions were TCR beta CDR3 sequences from RNA transcripts. The study used the HTBI primer set for a first-round RT-PCR of the TCR CDR3. MiXCR, run by TCRdb on the multiplex PCR reads, gives a single entry per CDR3 protein. This sample has around 700,000 distinct CDR3 sequences; around 19% occur once, and the top ten carry over 15%. Sequences were obtained from blood. These receptors were obtained from a woman in her 50s with Graves' hyperthyroidism that later progressed to Graves' ophthalmopathy.

This clonotype was detected only a few times. V is TRBV12-3 or TRBV12-4 and J is TRBJ1-6; D is ambiguous. The V gene lost 5 bases and the J gene lost 11 bases, with 13 bases spanning the gap. The CDR3 runs 13 residues. The CDR3 spells CASSEGRRPPLHF. The CDR3 nucleotides are TGTGCCAGCAGTGAGGGAAGGAGGCCACCCCTCCACTTT.

This clonotype has just a few counts. This chain connects TRBV20-1 to TRBJ1-5, with a weak D call TRBD1 (6 bases). From germline, CDR1 is DFQATT and CDR2 SNEGSKA (reference sequence). The CDR3 runs 16 residues. Deletions cut 3 bases from V and 9 bases from J, with 24 bases between. The CDR3 here is CSASNKPGAHNRPQHF. DNA for the CDR3: TGCAGTGCTAGCAACAAACCGGGGGCCCACAATAGGCCCCAGCATTTT.

DNA of the CDR3: TGTGCCAGCTCAAAAAAGGGACAGGGGGGGTCACCCCTCCACTTT. It is translated as CASSKKGQGGSPLHF. The chain carries TRBV18 and TRBJ1-6; 11 nucleotides line up with TRBD1. CDR3 length: 15 amino acids. The trim removed 5 bases at V and 10 bases at J, leaving 7 bases unmatched. Germline CDR1 reads KGHSH; CDR2 reads LQKENI.

The chain couples TRBV5-1 to TRBJ2-1; D is possibly TRBD2 (6 bases). CDR1 is SGHRS, CDR2 YFSETQ, per germline. This CDR3 region has 14 residues. The ends were cut back, 0 bases at V and 3 bases at J, with 7 bases in the middle. CDR3 in DNA: TGCGCCAGCAGCTTGGCGGGGGACTACAATGAGCAGTTCTTC. Translated: CASSLAGDYNEQFF.

In its sample, this clonotype was seen a few times. This chain uses TRBV7-8 with TRBJ2-2; TRBD2 matches at 16 bases. The V gene end was trimmed by 3 bases and the J gene end by 4 bases; junction bases not matched to a gene: 5. The CDR3 totals 18 residues. CDR1 is SGHVS, CDR2 FQNEAQ, per germline. The CDR3 DNA follows: TGTGCCAGCAGCTTCCCGGGACTAGCGGGGGGGCGCACCGGGGAGCTGTTTTTT. Protein sequence: CASSFPGLAGGRTGELFF.